This T cell receptor (beta chain) was found in a study of shared clonotypes between healthy human individuals (dated by TCRdb to the early 2020s). About the study as a whole: The cohort included three men and a couple of women between 18 and 49 years of age. For each donor, CD4 naive and CD4 memory were each run on three plates, CD8 naive on two plates, and CD8 memory on one plate. To estimate repertoire size and how much clonotypes are shared between individuals, the study performed deep sequencing of blood TCR repertoires from a few healthy adults. Libraries were prepared and TCR repertoires were sequenced by different laboratories using diverse techniques, in order to increase sequencing depth and limit assay-specific biases. Between about 0.8 and 9 billion PBMCs per donor were obtained by leukapheresis.

Using the deep immunoSEQ assay, multiplex PCR amplified TCR CDR3 regions from genomic DNA. Genomic DNA extracted from each cell subset was distributed evenly over all wells of several immunoSEQ 96-well plates, and each plate served as one replicate. For sorted subsets, each replicate PCR was loaded with 200 ng genomic DNA, equivalent to some 31,000 T cell genomes. The purified libraries were quantified using a Qubit 3.0 fluorometer, sized with a Bioanalyzer 2100, and then quantified again using the KAPA Library Quantification kit. Every immunoSEQ 96-well plate was sequenced on a separate single-read 150-cycle Illumina NextSeq 550 flow cell. Under the source paper's analysis protocol: Because the immunoSEQ output held only junctional sequences and lacked quality scores, the filtering could not match the filtering applied to full-length reads. Sequences were annotated with PyIR, a Python wrapper for IgBLAST v1.9, using IMGT germline references to assign V/J genes and CDR3. Reads were filtered out if the reads had weak V/J assignments (E-value above 1e-6), no CDR3, stop codons, out-of-frame junctions, or ambiguous translated residues. A V3J clonotype was defined by an identical inferred V gene, J gene, and CDR3 amino acid sequence. The percentage overlap between two repertoires was calculated by dividing the number of shared unique clonotypes by the size of the smaller repertoire. Repertoire richness was assessed with RTK rarefaction, the Chao1 estimator, and Recon v2.1 estimates of unobserved clonotypes. Generation probabilities were computed with OLGA for all TCRbeta clonotypes obtained by the gDNA method from several donors. TCRdb mirrors the immuneACCESS table, restricted to in-frame sequences. Some clones are absent from its copies; in checked studies, under half trace to an unresolved V gene, and the reason for the others is unknown. Clone size and the V and J calls come from that table; the DNA yielded D and trimming. The sample table lists about 1,800,000 clones, about 95% of them with a count of one. 0.95% to 1.5% of the sample goes to the ten largest clones.

Broader findings and caveats from the paper: Sampling was limited to blood, and TCR repertoires in tissue likely differ from TCR repertoires in blood. Naive subsets generally had larger estimated clonotype richness than memory subsets did. Pairwise subsampling led to the expectation that sequencing depth would affect the degree of clonotype sharing among donors. Incomplete sequencing was indicated by rarefaction of sorted-subset datasets, despite the large sequencing depth. About 4.5% of naive CD4, 3% to 4% of naive CD8, about 2.1% of memory CD4, and about 0.4% of memory CD8 clonotypes were shared across several donors. The genetic and exposure-history diversity represented was limited by the small number of donors. Higher generation probabilities were observed for clonotypes shared by all four sorted-subset donors than for non-shared clonotypes.

CD8 naive samples consisted of CD45RO-negative cells that were positively selected for CCR7, yielding a CD45RA+CCR7+ population without TemRA cells. Healthy HIV-negative adults with no recently reported acute infections or vaccinations were included as donors. Only Caucasian adults living in Nashville, Tennessee, USA were represented among the donors. Blood was obtained by leukapheresis, after which PBMCs were separated by Ficoll-Histopaque density gradient centrifugation and cryopreserved in liquid nitrogen vapor phase. Purity and quantity of every magnetically sorted T cell population were checked by analytical flow cytometry. From each sorted fraction, genomic DNA was isolated and quantified by UV absorbance on a Nanodrop 2000c. Of note for this clone: No cognate antigen has been identified for it. No much larger clonotype is one base removed from it; base qualities were not supplied. Other DNA sequences in this specimen translate into the identical CDR3.

The sequencing sample was made of naive CD8+ T cells sorted from blood. The cell subset or site label on this specimen signifies: CD45RA+CCR7+. This TCR was sampled from a man between 18 and 35 years old in good health.

The CDR3 region: CASSPGLAGYEQYF. Read as DNA, the sequence is TGTGCCAGTAGTCCAGGACTAGCGGGTTACGAGCAGTACTTC. The rearranged chain carries TRBV19 and TRBJ2-7; 11 central nucleotides agree with TRBD2. Trimming leaves V shorter by 5 bases and J shorter by 4 bases, with the junction holding 4 bases beyond the gene matches. Per the germline V gene (reference sequence), LNHDA is the CDR1 and SQIVND is the CDR2. The CDR3 starts with the cysteine, ends with the phenylalanine, and has 14 residues. The read is trimmed to its CDR3 DNA, 42 bases read in frame from base 1. The full variable domain, completed from the reference TRBV19 and TRBJ2-7 proteins outside the CDR3, reads DGGITQSPKYLFRKEGQNVTLSCEQNLNHDAMYWYRQDPGQGLRLIYYSQIVNDFQKGDIAEGYSVSREKKESFPLTVTSAQKNPTAFYLCASSPGLAGYEQYFGPGTRLTVT.